This TCR beta chain was sequenced during a study of cytotoxic CD8 clonotypes in ibrutinib-treated CLL. Profiled with immunoSEQ multiplex PCR; TCRdb holds only in-frame clones, not every one. The repertoire holds 57,000 or so clones, with roughly 58% as singletons. This clone was seen more than once but under ten times. Germline-derived CDR1 and CDR2 are MDHEN and SYDVKM. Trimming took 7 bases from V and 4 from J, leaving 8 bases between them. The CDR3 has 12 amino acids. This receptor was taken from a human donor with chronic lymphocytic leukemia. Sequences were derived from PBMCs, sampled at disease progression, from a patient treated with ibrutinib. The genes are TRBV28 and TRBJ2-1; weak D call: TRBD2 (5 bases). CDR3: CASTREYNEQFF. The CDR3 DNA reads TGTGCCAGCACCCGGGAATACAATGAGCAGTTCTTC.